The clone carrying this TCR beta chain was seen a single time. Its antigen is not identified. The entry originates in a study of shared clonotypes between healthy human individuals. Across the study: Each donor had three CD4 naive, three CD4 memory, two CD8 naive and one CD8 memory plate.

Study-wide results and caveats: Estimated richness was generally greater in naive than memory subsets.

CD8 cells regarded as naive lacked CD45RO, were positively chosen for CCR7, and omitted terminally differentiated effector memory CD45RA+ cells. V lost 7 bases, J lost 0 bases, and 7 bases stayed unmatched. CDR3 size: 17 residues. CDR1 is SNHLY, CDR2 FYNNEI, per germline. The method was immunoSEQ multiplex PCR; TCRdb's version includes in-frame clones alone and lacks a portion of them. The data hold under 2,000,000 clones, with around 96% observed a single time. The sequenced sample consisted of naive CD8+ T cells sorted from blood. The TCR sequence derives from a young man in good health. V and J are TRBV2 and TRBJ2-6; 9 bases map to TRBD2. CDR3 loop: CASISAGGFSGANVLTF. CDR3 nucleotides: TGTGCCAGCATCTCAGCGGGAGGCTTCTCTGGGGCCAACGTCCTGACTTTC.